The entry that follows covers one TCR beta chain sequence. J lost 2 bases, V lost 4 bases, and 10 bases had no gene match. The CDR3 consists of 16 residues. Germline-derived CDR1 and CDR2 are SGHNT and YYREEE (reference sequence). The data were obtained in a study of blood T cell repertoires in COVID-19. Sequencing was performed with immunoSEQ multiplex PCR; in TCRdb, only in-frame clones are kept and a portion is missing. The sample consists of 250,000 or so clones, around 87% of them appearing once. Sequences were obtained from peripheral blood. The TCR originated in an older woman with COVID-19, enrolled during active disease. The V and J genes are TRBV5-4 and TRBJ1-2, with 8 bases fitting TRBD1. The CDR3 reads CASSQGSDRGNYGYTF. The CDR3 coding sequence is TGTGCCAGCAGCCAAGGGTCCGACAGGGGAAACTATGGCTACACCTTC. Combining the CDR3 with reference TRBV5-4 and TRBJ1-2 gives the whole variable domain ETGVTQSPTHLIKTRGQQVTLRCSSQSGHNTVSWYQQALGQGPQFIFQYYREEENGRGNFPPRFSGLQFPNYSSELNVNALELDDSALYLCASSQGSDRGNYGYTFGSGTRLTVV.